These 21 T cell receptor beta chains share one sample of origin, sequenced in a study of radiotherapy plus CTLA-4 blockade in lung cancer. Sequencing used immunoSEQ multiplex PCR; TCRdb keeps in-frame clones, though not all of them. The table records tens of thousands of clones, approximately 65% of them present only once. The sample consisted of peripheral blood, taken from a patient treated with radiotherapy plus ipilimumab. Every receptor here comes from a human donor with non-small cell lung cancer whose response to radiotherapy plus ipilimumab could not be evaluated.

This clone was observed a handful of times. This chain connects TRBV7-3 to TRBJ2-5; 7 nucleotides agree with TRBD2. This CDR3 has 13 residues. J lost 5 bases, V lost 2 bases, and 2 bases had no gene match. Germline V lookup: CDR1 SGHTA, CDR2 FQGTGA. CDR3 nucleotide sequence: TGTGCCAGCAGCTTACAAGCGGGGGAGACCCAGTACTTC. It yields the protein CASSLQAGETQYF.

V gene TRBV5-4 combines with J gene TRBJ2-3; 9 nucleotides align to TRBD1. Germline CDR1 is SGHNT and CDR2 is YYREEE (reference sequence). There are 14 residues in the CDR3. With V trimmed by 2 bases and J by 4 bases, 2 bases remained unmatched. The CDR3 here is CASSFGQGSDTQYF. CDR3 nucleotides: TGTGCCAGCAGCTTCGGACAGGGGTCAGATACGCAGTATTTT.

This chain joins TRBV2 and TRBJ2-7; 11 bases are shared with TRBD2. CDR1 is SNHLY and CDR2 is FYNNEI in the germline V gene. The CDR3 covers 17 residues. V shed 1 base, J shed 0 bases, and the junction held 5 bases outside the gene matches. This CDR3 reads CASSEGASGGFSYEQYF. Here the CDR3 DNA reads TGTGCCAGCAGTGAAGGGGCTAGCGGGGGGTTCTCCTACGAGCAGTACTTC.

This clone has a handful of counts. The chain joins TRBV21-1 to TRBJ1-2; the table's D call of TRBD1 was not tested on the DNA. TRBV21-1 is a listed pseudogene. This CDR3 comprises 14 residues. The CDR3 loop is CASSTAGGPYGYTF. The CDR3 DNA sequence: TGTGCCAGCAGCACGGCAGGGGGGCCCTATGGCTACACCTTC.

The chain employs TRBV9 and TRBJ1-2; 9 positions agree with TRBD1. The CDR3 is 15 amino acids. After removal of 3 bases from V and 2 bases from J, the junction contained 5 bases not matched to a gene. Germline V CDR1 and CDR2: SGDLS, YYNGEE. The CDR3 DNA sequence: TGTGCCAGCAGCGCCACGACAGGGGGAAACTATGGCTACACCTTC. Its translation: CASSATTGGNYGYTF.

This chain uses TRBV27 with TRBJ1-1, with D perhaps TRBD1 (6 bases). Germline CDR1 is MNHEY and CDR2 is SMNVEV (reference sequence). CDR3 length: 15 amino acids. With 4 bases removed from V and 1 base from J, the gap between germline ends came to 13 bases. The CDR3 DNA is TGTGCCAGCAGTTCTTTACAGGGCCGGAACACTGAAGCTTTCTTT. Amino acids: CASSSLQGRNTEAFF.

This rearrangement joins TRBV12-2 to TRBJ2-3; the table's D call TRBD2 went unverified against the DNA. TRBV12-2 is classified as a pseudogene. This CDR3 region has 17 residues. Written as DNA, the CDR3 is TGTGCAAGTCGCTTATGGGTTGCGGGAGGTCTAACAGATACGCAGTATTTT. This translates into CASRLWVAGGLTDTQYF.

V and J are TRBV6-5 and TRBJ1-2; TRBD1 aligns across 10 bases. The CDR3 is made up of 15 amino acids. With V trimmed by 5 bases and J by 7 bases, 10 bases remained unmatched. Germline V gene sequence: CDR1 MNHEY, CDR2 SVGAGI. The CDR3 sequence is CASSPPTGGVGGYTF. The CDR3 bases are TGTGCCAGCAGTCCCCCGACAGGGGGCGTGGGTGGCTACACCTTC.

The CDR3 DNA sequence: TGTGCCAGCAGCCCCCGGGTCAATAACTATGGCTACACCTTC. Translating gives CASSPRVNNYGYTF. The chain recombines TRBV9 with TRBJ1-2; D ambiguous. V was pared by 4 bases and J by 1 base, with 11 bases between. This CDR3 comprises 14 residues. Germline V gene data show CDR1 as SGDLS and CDR2 as YYNGEE.

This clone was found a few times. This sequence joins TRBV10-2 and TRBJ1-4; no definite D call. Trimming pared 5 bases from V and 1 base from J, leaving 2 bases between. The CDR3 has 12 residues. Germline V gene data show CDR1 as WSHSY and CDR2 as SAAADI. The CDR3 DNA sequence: TGCGCCAGCAGTCGAACTAATGAAAAACTGTTTTTT. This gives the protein CASSRTNEKLFF.

The CDR3 sequence is CASSKTGASGNTIYF. The CDR3 DNA reads TGTGCCAGCAGCAAGACAGGGGCCTCTGGAAACACCATATATTTT. The chain recombines TRBV6-5 with TRBJ1-3, with 8 bases that match TRBD1. Germline V gene data show CDR1 as MNHEY and CDR2 as SVGAGI. J gave up 0 bases and V 6 bases, and 4 bases lay outside the gene matches. The CDR3 has 15 residues.

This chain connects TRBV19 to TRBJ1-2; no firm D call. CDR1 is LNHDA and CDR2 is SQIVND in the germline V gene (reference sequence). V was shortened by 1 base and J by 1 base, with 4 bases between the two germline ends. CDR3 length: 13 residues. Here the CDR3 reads CASSIVGNYGYTF. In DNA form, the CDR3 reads TGTGCCAGTAGTATAGTCGGTAACTATGGCTACACCTTC.

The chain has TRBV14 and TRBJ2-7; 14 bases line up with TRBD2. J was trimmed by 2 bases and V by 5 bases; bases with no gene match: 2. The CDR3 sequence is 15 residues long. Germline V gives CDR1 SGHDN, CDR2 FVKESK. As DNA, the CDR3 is TGTGCCAGCAGCGGGGGACTAGCGGGAGCCTACGAGCAGTACTTC. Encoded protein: CASSGGLAGAYEQYF.

CDR3 coding DNA: TGTGCCAGCAGCTTATTCGGTTCGGGTGGAAACACCATATATTTT. Translation: CASSLFGSGGNTIYF. The gene calls are TRBV7-8 and TRBJ1-3; D remains unclear. Trimming stripped 2 bases from V and 3 bases from J, with 11 bases between. Germline CDR1 SGHVS, CDR2 FQNEAQ. CDR3 size: 15 residues.

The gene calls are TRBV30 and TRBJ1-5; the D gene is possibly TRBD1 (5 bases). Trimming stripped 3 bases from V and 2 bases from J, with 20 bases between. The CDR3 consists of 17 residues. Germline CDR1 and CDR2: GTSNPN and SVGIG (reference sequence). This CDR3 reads CAWSDELWGPGNQPQHF. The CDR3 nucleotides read TGTGCCTGGAGCGATGAATTGTGGGGCCCCGGCAATCAGCCCCAGCATTTT.

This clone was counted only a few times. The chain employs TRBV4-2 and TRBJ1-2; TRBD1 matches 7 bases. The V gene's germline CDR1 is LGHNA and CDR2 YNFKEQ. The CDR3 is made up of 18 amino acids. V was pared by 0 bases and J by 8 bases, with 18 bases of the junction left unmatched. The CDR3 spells CASSQDSGAGGRLRGYTF. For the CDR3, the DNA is TGTGCCAGCAGCCAAGATTCCGGGGCAGGGGGGCGCCTTCGGGGCTACACCTTC.

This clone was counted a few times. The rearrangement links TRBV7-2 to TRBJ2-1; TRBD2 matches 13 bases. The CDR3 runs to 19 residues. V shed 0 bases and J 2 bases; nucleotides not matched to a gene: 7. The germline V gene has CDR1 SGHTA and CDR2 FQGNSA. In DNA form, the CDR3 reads TGTGCCAGCAGCTTAGCAAAACTAGCGGGGGGGAGAGCCTACAATGAGCAGTTCTTC. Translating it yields CASSLAKLAGGRAYNEQFF.

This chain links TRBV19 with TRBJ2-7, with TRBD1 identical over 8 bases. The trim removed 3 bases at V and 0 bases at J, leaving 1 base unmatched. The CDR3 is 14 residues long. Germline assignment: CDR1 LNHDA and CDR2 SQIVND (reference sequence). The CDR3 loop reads CASSMGQVSYEQYF. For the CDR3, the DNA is TGTGCCAGTAGTATGGGACAGGTCTCCTACGAGCAGTACTTC.

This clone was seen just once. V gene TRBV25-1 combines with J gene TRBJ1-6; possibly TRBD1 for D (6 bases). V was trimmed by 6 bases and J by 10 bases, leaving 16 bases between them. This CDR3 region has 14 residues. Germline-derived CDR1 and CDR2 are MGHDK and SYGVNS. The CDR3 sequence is CASRGLRTESPLHF. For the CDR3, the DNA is TGTGCCAGCAGGGGGCTTAGGACAGAATCACCCCTCCACTTT.

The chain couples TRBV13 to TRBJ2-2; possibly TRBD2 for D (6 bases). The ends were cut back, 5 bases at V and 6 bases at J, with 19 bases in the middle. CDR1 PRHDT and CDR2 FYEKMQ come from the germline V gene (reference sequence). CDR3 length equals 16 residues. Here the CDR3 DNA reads TGTGCCAGCAGCCCGGGGGTCCCGGCTGGGGCCGGGGAGCTGTTTTTT. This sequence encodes CASSPGVPAGAGELFF.

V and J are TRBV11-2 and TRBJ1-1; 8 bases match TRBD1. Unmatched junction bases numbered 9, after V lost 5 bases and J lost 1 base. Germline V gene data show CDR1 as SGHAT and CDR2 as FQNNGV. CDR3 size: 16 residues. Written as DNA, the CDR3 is TGTGCCAGCAGCCAAAAGACAGGGGCGAGGAACACTGAAGCTTTCTTT. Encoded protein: CASSQKTGARNTEAFF. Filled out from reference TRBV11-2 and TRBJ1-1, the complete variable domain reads EAGVAQSPRYKIIEKRQSVAFWCNPISGHATLYWYQQILGQGPKLLIQFQNNGVVDDSQLPKDRFSAERLKGVDSTLKIQPAKLEDSAVYLCASSQKTGARNTEAFFGQGTRLTVV.